This T cell receptor beta chain comes out of a study of shared clonotypes between healthy human individuals. General study findings and limits: Rarefaction revealed incomplete sorted-subset sequencing despite large depth.

As to this clone: The antigen remains unidentified. The same CDR3 is also encoded by other DNA sequences in this sample.

Germline V gene lookup returns CDR1 SGDLS and CDR2 YYNGEE. The CDR3 spans 14 residues. V lost 0 bases and J lost 2, with 8 bases in between. The assay was immunoSEQ multiplex PCR, and TCRdb's table has in-frame clones only and misses some. The sample includes some 2.1 million clones, 90% to 95% of them seen just once. The sequenced material came from naive CD4+ T cells sorted from blood. Stated subset: CD45RA+ positively selected. The source of this sequence is a man aged 18 to 29 in good health. The chain employs TRBV9 and TRBJ1-2; D possibly corresponds to TRBD1 (5 bases). The CDR3 region has the DNA TGTGCCAGCAGCGTAGTGGGGGGGAACTATGGCTACACCTTC. Protein: CASSVVGGNYGYTF.